Below, 26 T cell receptor beta chains from the same sample are listed, as sequenced in a study of post-analysis software for immune sequencing data (dated by TCRdb to between 2014 and 2016). Study-wide conclusions, independent of this receptor: Significantly higher frequencies in patients than in controls were found for about five TRBV segments, including TRBV5-6, TRBV5-1 and TRBV20-1.

No antigen has been identified for these receptors. The library relied on PCR. Reads for this sample came from an Illumina HiSeq 2500. To reduce PCR and sequencing biases, unique molecular identifiers were incorporated into the TCR beta cDNA libraries. Through fastp at Q25 and MiXCR, TCRdb rebuilt clones from the public reads, retaining in-frame beta chains. Each entry is one CDR3 protein sequence, shown with its most common DNA and genes. The sample table records hundreds of thousands of distinct CDR3 sequences; under 70% of these occur just once. Around 4.5% of the sample belongs to the ten largest clones. Sequences were obtained from blood. The source is a girl under 18 with multiple sclerosis.

V is TRBV5-1 and J is TRBJ2-7; 7 bases map to TRBD1. The CDR3 has 16 amino acids. Germline loops: CDR1 SGHRS, CDR2 YFSETQ. V was pared by 2 bases and J by 0 bases, with 8 bases of the junction left unmatched. The CDR3 loop is CASSLKGQITSYEQYF. CDR3 bases: TGCGCCAGCAGCTTAAAGGGACAGATCACCTCCTACGAGCAGTACTTC.

V gene TRBV21-1 combines with J gene TRBJ2-2; no DNA check was done on the table's D call, TRBD1. TRBV21-1 is shown as a pseudogene. The CDR3 has 18 amino acids. CDR3: CASLTRRRPGSNTGELFF. The CDR3 coding sequence is TGTGCCAGCCTCACCCGGAGAAGGCCGGGTTCGAACACCGGGGAGCTGTTTTTT.

This chain uses TRBV5-5 with TRBJ2-1; 10 bases are a match to TRBD2. In germline, CDR1 is SGHKS, CDR2 YYEKEE (reference sequence). The J segment lost 4 bases and the V segment lost 6 bases, leaving 7 bases of the junction unmatched. The CDR3 has 15 residues. The CDR3 loop reads CASTIGTSVYNEQFF. The CDR3 DNA reads TGTGCCAGCACCATCGGGACTAGCGTTTACAATGAGCAGTTCTTC. The whole variable domain, filled in from reference TRBV5-5 and TRBJ2-1, reads DAGVTQSPTHLIKTRGQQVTLRCSPISGHKSVSWYQQVLGQGPQFIFQYYEKEERGRGNFPDRFSARQFPNYSSELNVNALLLGDSALYLCASTIGTSVYNEQFFGPGTRLTVL.

This clonotype occurred a few times. The rearrangement uses TRBV7-2 and TRBJ2-5, with 8 bases matching TRBD2. CDR1 SGHTA and CDR2 FQGNSA come from the germline V gene. The CDR3 extends over 16 amino acids. J was trimmed by 2 bases and V by 1 base; bases with no gene match: 6. In nucleotides, the CDR3 is TGTGCCAGCAGCTTAGGTCCGGGGGGGCGGCAAGAGACCCAGTACTTC. Translated, it gives CASSLGPGGRQETQYF.

The sample holds a few counts of this clonotype. The chain joins TRBV24-1 to TRBJ2-5; 12 nucleotides match TRBD1. Trimming at V came to 3 bases and at J to 5 bases, leaving 3 bases not matched to a gene. Germline V CDR1 and CDR2: KGHDR, SFDVKD. CDR3 length: 15 amino acids. The CDR3 loop reads CATSDGTGGAETQYF. The CDR3 region has the DNA TGTGCCACCAGTGATGGGACAGGGGGCGCGGAGACCCAGTACTTC.

The gene calls are TRBV2 and TRBJ1-5, with 10 bases aligning to TRBD1. Per germline, CDR1 SNHLY and CDR2 FYNNEI. V trimming: 3 bases; J trimming: 6 bases; junction bases outside the gene matches: 14. The CDR3 length is 18 residues. DNA for the CDR3: TGTGCCAGCAGTGACCCGACAGGGGGCGATTTAATGGCTCAGCCCCAGCATTTT. Residues: CASSDPTGGDLMAQPQHF.

The chain couples TRBV5-6 to TRBJ1-2; D not resolved. With 10 bases removed from V and 4 bases from J, the gap between germline ends came to 17 bases. Germline V CDR1 and CDR2: SGHDT, YYEEEE. The CDR3 covers 13 residues. The CDR3 DNA follows: TGTGCCTGCATGCCGAGGAGGACCTATGGCTACACCTTC. Its protein is CACMPRRTYGYTF. The whole variable domain, filled in from reference TRBV5-6 and TRBJ1-2, reads DAGVTQSPTHLIKTRGQQVTLRCSPKSGHDTVSWYQQALGQGPQFIFQYYEEEERQRGNFPDRFSGHQFPNYSSELNVNALLLGDSALYLCACMPRRTYGYTFGSGTRLTVV.

This clonotype came up a few times. The chain employs TRBV12-3 or TRBV12-4 and TRBJ2-1, with D perhaps TRBD1 or TRBD2 (5 bases each). The CDR3 sequence is 15 residues long. V was clipped by 6 bases and J by 4 bases, with 16 bases between them. The CDR3 bases are TGTGCCAGCAGAAAGGGACGGTTCCTTTACAATGAGCAGTTCTTC. Its protein is CASRKGRFLYNEQFF.

This clonotype has a handful of counts. This sequence joins TRBV6-5 and TRBJ2-7; 11 positions agree with TRBD2. The CDR3 totals 15 residues. V lost 5 bases and J lost 2; bases outside the gene matches: 5. Germline V gene lookup returns CDR1 MNHEY and CDR2 SVGAGI. The CDR3 DNA reads TGTGCCAGCAGTACGAAACTAGCGGGAGCCTACGAGCAGTACTTC. This codes for CASSTKLAGAYEQYF.

The gene calls are TRBV9 and TRBJ2-1, with TRBD2 as a possible D gene (6 bases). Germline V gene lookup returns CDR1 SGDLS and CDR2 YYNGEE. The V gene lost 3 bases and the J gene lost 11 bases, with 9 bases spanning the gap. The CDR3 covers 11 residues. The CDR3 region has the DNA TGTGCCAGCAGCGGGGAGGATAAGCAGTTCTTC. As protein: CASSGEDKQFF.

J is TRBJ1-2 and V is TRBV5-1; 7 bases map to TRBD1. V was clipped by 2 bases and J by 5 bases; unmatched bases: 9. Germline V gene sequence: CDR1 SGHRS, CDR2 YFSETQ. This CDR3 contains 15 residues. CDR3 sequence (DNA): TGCGCCAGCAGCTTAATGGGACAGATGGGATATGGCTACACCTTC. Translation gives CASSLMGQMGYGYTF.

The chain employs TRBV10-3 and TRBJ2-3; 10 positions agree with TRBD1. The CDR3 covers 15 residues. The ends lost 7 bases at V and 5 bases at J; junction bases unmatched: 9. Looked up from germline, CDR1 is ENHRY and CDR2 is SYGVKD. The CDR3 DNA is TGTGCCATCACCTCGACAGGGGGCGAAGGAGATACGCAGTATTTT. It is translated as CAITSTGGEGDTQYF.

This clonotype appeared a few times. The chain employs TRBV20-1 and TRBJ1-2; D ambiguous. Trimming removed 4 bases at V and 2 bases at J, with 8 bases between. This CDR3 spans 12 amino acids. CDR1 is DFQATT and CDR2 is SNEGSKA in the germline V gene (reference sequence). The CDR3, as DNA: TGCAGTGCTAAGGTCCCCAACTATGGCTACACCTTC. Residues: CSAKVPNYGYTF.

This clonotype was seen a single time. J is TRBJ2-7 and V is TRBV20-1; maybe TRBD2 (7 bases). Germline V gene sequence: CDR1 DFQATT, CDR2 SNEGSKA (reference sequence). Trimming removed 6 bases from V and 4 bases from J, with 22 bases in between. This CDR3 spans 15 amino acids. CDR3 region: CSATVPGGSGYEQYF. The CDR3 DNA follows: TGCAGTGCCACGGTTCCGGGGGGCTCGGGTTACGAGCAGTACTTC.

This chain connects TRBV3-1 to TRBJ2-1; 12 bases match TRBD2. Trimming took 4 bases from V and 7 from J; bases not matched to a gene: 11. Germline V gene data show CDR1 as LGHDT and CDR2 as YNNKEL (reference sequence). This CDR3 has 17 residues. CDR3 sequence (DNA): TGTGCCAGCAGCCCATACGCACTAGCGGGAGGAGGGAATGAGCAGTTCTTC. It yields the protein CASSPYALAGGGNEQFF.

The V gene is TRBV5-1, the J gene TRBJ1-2, with a possible D match to TRBD1 (6 bases). V lost 4 bases to trimming and J lost 0 bases, with 10 bases between them. The V gene's germline CDR1 is SGHRS and CDR2 YFSETQ. The CDR3 loop spans 14 amino acids. The CDR3 region is CASSAGASNYGYTF. The CDR3 DNA reads TGCGCCAGCAGCGCAGGGGCCTCTAACTATGGCTACACCTTC. Full variable domain (rest looked up from reference TRBV5-1 and TRBJ1-2): KAGVTQTPRYLIKTRGQQVTLSCSPISGHRSVSWYQQTPGQGLQFLFEYFSETQRNKGNFPGRFSGRQFSNSRSEMNVSTLELGDSALYLCASSAGASNYGYTFGSGTRLTVV.

This clonotype was recorded a few times. The chain joins TRBV20-1 to TRBJ2-1; tentative D call: TRBD2 (5 bases). Germline CDR1 and CDR2: DFQATT and SNEGSKA (reference sequence). V was trimmed by 6 bases and J by 4 bases, leaving 13 bases between them. This CDR3 region has 13 residues. The CDR3 sequence is CSARQRGYNEQFF. The CDR3 coding sequence is TGCAGTGCGAGGCAACGAGGGTACAATGAGCAGTTCTTC.

The chain joins TRBV7-9 to TRBJ1-1; maybe TRBD1 (5 bases). Trimming cost V 10 bases and J 1 base, with 10 bases left between them. Germline CDR1 SEHNR, CDR2 FQNEAQ (reference sequence). The length of the CDR3 is 12 residues. For the CDR3, the DNA is TGTGCCATCCGCCAGGGGAACACTGAAGCTTTCTTT. This translates into CAIRQGNTEAFF.

Only a few counts were recorded for this clonotype. This chain links TRBV15 with TRBJ2-1; possibly TRBD2 for D (6 bases). Between the trimmed V and J ends, which lost 0 bases and 6 bases, there was a span of 15 bases. The germline CDR1 and CDR2 sequences are LNHNV and YYDKDF (reference sequence). The CDR3 is 16 residues long. In DNA form, the CDR3 reads TGTGCCACCAGCAGAGAGGGGGATTTGGGACTCAATGAGCAGTTCTTC. Translating gives CATSREGDLGLNEQFF.

The chain recombines TRBV27 with TRBJ2-7, with 9 bases aligning to TRBD2. V trimming: 8 bases; J trimming: 2 bases; junction bases outside the gene matches: 10. The germline gives CDR1 MNHEY, CDR2 SMNVEV (reference sequence). The CDR3 covers 15 residues. CDR3 sequence: CASHSTSGGTYEQYF. In nucleotides, the CDR3 is TGTGCCAGCCATTCCACGAGCGGGGGGACCTACGAGCAGTACTTC.

The V gene is TRBV20-1, the J gene TRBJ2-3, with TRBD2 matching 8 bases. The germline V gene has CDR1 DFQATT and CDR2 SNEGSKA (reference sequence). J was trimmed by 4 bases and V by 2 bases; bases with no gene match: 11. The CDR3 contains 16 residues. As DNA, the CDR3 is TGCAGTGCTAGAACTCTCGGGCGGGGGGACCCAGATACGCAGTATTTT. It encodes CSARTLGRGDPDTQYF.

This chain connects TRBV20-1 to TRBJ2-5; 13 bases are a match to TRBD2. The germline CDR1 and CDR2 sequences are DFQATT and SNEGSKA (reference sequence). The CDR3 covers 13 residues. V shed 8 bases and J 4 bases; nucleotides not matched to a gene: 4. In nucleotides, the CDR3 is TGCAGTAGCCGGACTAGCGGGAGAGAGACCCAGTACTTC. It specifies CSSRTSGRETQYF.

The chain is built from TRBV12-3 or TRBV12-4 and TRBJ2-1, with D perhaps TRBD2 (5 bases). Deletions cut 6 bases from V and 6 bases from J, with 33 bases between. The CDR3 sequence is 20 residues long. The CDR3 region has the DNA TGTGCCAGCAGCCCCGACTACACTAAGGGTCGGGCCCGACATCGCAATGAGCAGTTCTTC. Its translation: CASSPDYTKGRARHRNEQFF.

The genes are TRBV9 and TRBJ2-1, with D perhaps TRBD2 (6 bases). The CDR3 extends over 13 amino acids. Germline loops: CDR1 SGDLS, CDR2 YYNGEE. V lost 4 bases, J lost 12 bases, and 17 bases lay in between. This chain's CDR3 is CASSRDSGFGQFF. The CDR3 DNA reads TGTGCCAGCAGCCGGGACTCTGGGTTTGGGCAGTTCTTC.

This clonotype has a single count. One junction end does not reproduce the germline sequence, and a read error may be involved. V is TRBV7-9 and J is TRBJ1-1, with 9 bases identical to TRBD1. Germline loops: CDR1 SEHNR, CDR2 FQNEAQ (reference sequence). This CDR3 has 14 amino acids. CDR3 residues: CASSINRGLTEAFF. The CDR3 DNA follows: TGTGCCAGCAGCATTAACAGGGGGCTCACTGAAGCTTTCTTC.

This clonotype appeared a few times. The V gene is TRBV5-1, the J gene TRBJ1-4; TRBD1 matches at 7 bases. With 4 bases clipped from V and 7 bases from J, the junction kept 7 bases outside the gene matches. Germline V CDR1 and CDR2: SGHRS, YFSETQ. CDR3 length: 14 residues. The CDR3 DNA sequence: TGCGCCAGCAGCGAGGGGGCGATGGGTGAAAAACTGTTTTTT. It encodes CASSEGAMGEKLFF.